A selection of T cell receptor beta chains follows, all from one sample in a study of CD8+CD57+ T cells in acquired aplastic anemia. TCRdb independently ran MiXCR on the reads; one entry per CDR3 protein. The sample yields 250,000 or so distinct CDR3 sequences, roughly half seen once. The sequenced sample was sorted CD4+, CD8+, or CD8+CD57+ T cells (not recorded which) from PBMCs. The receptors were sampled from a human donor with aplastic anemia. Both conserved end residues are trimmed from each CDR3. The order of the fields is J gene, clone size, CDR3 length, V gene, CDR3 protein. Size is omitted from some rows. Given values are once, few, many or a class for expanded clones.

>TRBJ2-3|NA|9|TRBV11-1
ASSLQDTQY
>TRBJ2-6|few|15|TRBV5-1
ASSLGQPGGGANVLT
>TRBJ1-1|NA|8|TRBV19
ASSNREAF
>TRBJ2-7|many|13|TRBV10-3
AISPEGTGQYEQY
>TRBJ1-2|NA|13|TRBV20-1
SARISTGANYGYT
>TRBJ2-7|many|13|TRBV7-9
ASSPQREGRYEQY
>TRBJ1-2|NA|9|TRBV5-1
ASTSGQALT
>TRBJ1-5|NA|11|TRBV10-3
AISEDTYQPQH
>TRBJ2-6|many|13|TRBV20-1
SARVTAPGANVLT
>TRBJ2-5|NA|12|TRBV10-3
AISPGLALETQY
>TRBJ2-1|many|11|TRBV10-1
ASSERDGDEQF
>TRBJ2-7|NA|14|TRBV24-1
ATSPGTSGNRYEQY
>TRBJ2-3|NA|10|TRBV20-1
SARESSYTQY
>TRBJ2-1|NA|13|TRBV11-2
ASSSEGVSYNEQF
>TRBJ1-1|many|13|TRBV11-2
ASSPVTARATEAF
>TRBJ2-7|NA|14|TRBV10-1
ASSGSLNRERYEQY
>TRBJ1-2|many|13|TRBV4-1
ASSYRDSANYGYT
>TRBJ2-7|many|13|TRBV19
ASSPGTGPSYEQY
>TRBJ1-2|NA|11|TRBV29-1
SAQQGADYGYT
>TRBJ1-5|NA|12|TRBV9
ASSPQTGPQPQH
>TRBJ1-4|once|13|TRBV5-5
ASSLLGDVNEKLF
>TRBJ2-5|NA|11|TRBV7-9
ASSLGLAETQY
>TRBJ2-2|few|14|TRBV5-6
ASSSWTGEHTGELF
>TRBJ1-1|NA|12|TRBV7-9
ASKTDRVSTEAF
>TRBJ1-6|many|16|TRBV14
ASSQGAGASAYNSPLH
>TRBJ2-5|many|13|TRBV13
ASSLEFDSQETQY
>TRBJ2-6|few|13|TRBV30
AWVGDGTGANVLT
>TRBJ1-2|NA|13|TRBV7-6
ASSLGQDTMYGYT
>TRBJ1-5|once|13|TRBV19
ASNLPGLHNQPQH
>TRBJ2-6|many|14|TRBV15
ATSRDQGSGANVLT
>TRBJ1-5|many|14|TRBV9
ASSVVFCGGNQPQH
>TRBJ2-6|NA|11|TRBV13
ASSEAGANVLT
>TRBJ1-6|many|14|TRBV6-5
ASSTTGGRSYSPLH
>TRBJ1-1|many|15|TRBV7-9
ASSPGDRLTWGTEAF
>TRBJ2-1|many|14|TRBV11-3
ASSSGTSGSIGEQF
>TRBJ1-4|many|13|TRBV20-1
SAHTPRTGAEKLF
>TRBJ2-5|once|11|TRBV29-1
SAPGLAQETQY
>TRBJ2-7|few|13|TRBV12-3/TRBV12-4
ASSEGTGGLVEQY
>TRBJ2-7|many|11|TRBV7-3
ASSPGQSREQY
>TRBJ1-1|many|11|TRBV29-1
SGGNRGVAEAF
>TRBJ2-2|NA|13|TRBV7-6
ASSLLGANTGELF
>TRBJ2-6|NA|14|TRBV5-6
ASSLMQVGGANVLT
>TRBJ2-7|NA|15|TRBV15
ATSTVPGRLDWDEQY
>TRBJ2-1|NA|11|TRBV24-1
ATSVDLAGGQF